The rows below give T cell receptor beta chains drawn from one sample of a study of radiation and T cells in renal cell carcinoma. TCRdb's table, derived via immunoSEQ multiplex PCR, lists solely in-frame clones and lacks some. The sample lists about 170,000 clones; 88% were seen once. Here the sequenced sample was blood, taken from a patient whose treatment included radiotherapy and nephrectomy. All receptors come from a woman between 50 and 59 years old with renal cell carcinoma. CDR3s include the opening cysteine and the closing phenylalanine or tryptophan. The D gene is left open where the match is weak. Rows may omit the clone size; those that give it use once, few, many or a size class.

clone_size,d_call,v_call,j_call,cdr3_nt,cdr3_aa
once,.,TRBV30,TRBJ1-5,TGTGCCTGGAGCCCAATGGGGGCCTCCAATCAGCCCCAGCATTTT,CAWSPMGASNQPQHF
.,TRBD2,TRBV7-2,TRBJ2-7,TGTGCCAGCAGCTTAGGGGGACTAGCGGGAGGGGAGCAGTACTTC,CASSLGGLAGGEQYF
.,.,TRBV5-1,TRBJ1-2,TGCGCCAGCAGCTTGGGGCAGCCTACTAACTATGGCTACACCTTC,CASSLGQPTNYGYTF
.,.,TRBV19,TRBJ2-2,TGTGCCAGTAGTATTGGGGGGGCCGCCGGGGAGCTGTTTTTT,CASSIGGAAGELFF
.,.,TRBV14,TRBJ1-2,TGTGCCAGCAGCCTCTTTTTGGGCTATGGCTACACCTTC,CASSLFLGYGYTF
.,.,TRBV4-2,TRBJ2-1,TGTGCCAGCAGCCGTTCGGTCGGGGATGACAATGAGCAGTTCTTC,CASSRSVGDDNEQFF
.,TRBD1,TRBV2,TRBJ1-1,TGTGCCAGCAGTTTCACAGGGGAGGGAGCTTTCTTT,CASSFTGEGAFF
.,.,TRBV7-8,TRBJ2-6,TGTGCCAGCAGCTCTGGGGCCAACGTCCTGACTTTC,CASSSGANVLTF
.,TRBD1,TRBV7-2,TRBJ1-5,TGTGCCAGCAGCTTAGTCACAGGGGGCCTGGGTCAGCCCCAGCATTTT,CASSLVTGGLGQPQHF
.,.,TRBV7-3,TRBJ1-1,TGTGCCAGCAGCCCGGCGACAGGACGGAACACTGAAGCTTTCTTT,CASSPATGRNTEAFF
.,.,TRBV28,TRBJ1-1,TGTGCCAGCAGTTTAATAAGGGTGAACACTGAAGCTTTCTTT,CASSLIRVNTEAFF
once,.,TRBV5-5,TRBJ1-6,TGTGCCAGCAGCTTAAGTCGGACAGTTGTCTACAATTCACCCCTCCACTTT,CASSLSRTVVYNSPLHF
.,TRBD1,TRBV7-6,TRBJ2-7,TGTGCCAGCAGCTTAGCGTCGGGACAGGGGGCCGGCTACGAGCAGTACTTC,CASSLASGQGAGYEQYF
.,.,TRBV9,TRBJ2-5,TGTGCCAGCGCCCTTAGGGAAGAGACCCAGTACTTC,CASALREETQYF
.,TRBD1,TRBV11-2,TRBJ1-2,TGTGCCAGCAGGTTTGGGACAGGAGTCCCCTATGGCTACACCTTC,CASRFGTGVPYGYTF
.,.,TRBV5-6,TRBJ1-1,TGTGCCAGCAGCTTTGAAACAGGGTGGGCTTTCTTT,CASSFETGWAFF
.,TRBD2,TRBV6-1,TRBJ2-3,TGTGCCAGAGACTTAGCGGGGGGTTACACAGATACGCAGTATTTT,CARDLAGGYTDTQYF
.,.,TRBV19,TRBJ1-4,TGTGCCAGCCTCAGAGGGGGTAGTAGGAAACTGTTTTTT,CASLRGGSRKLFF
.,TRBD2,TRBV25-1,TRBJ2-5,TGTGCCAGCAGTGGGGCGGGGGGGCCTGAGACCCAGTACTTC,CASSGAGGPETQYF
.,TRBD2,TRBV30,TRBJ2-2,TGTGCCTGGACCGCCAGCGGGGGGGCGAAGCTGTTTTTT,CAWTASGGAKLFF
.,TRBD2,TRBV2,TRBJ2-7,TGTGCCAGCAGTGAAGCGCTTCGACTAGCGGATGAGCAGTACTTC,CASSEALRLADEQYF
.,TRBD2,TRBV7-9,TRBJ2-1,TGTGCCAGCAGCTCGACTAGCGGGGAAAACAATGAGCAGTTCTTC,CASSSTSGENNEQFF
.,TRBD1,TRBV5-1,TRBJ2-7,TGCGCCAGCAGCTCAACAGGGGAAGAGTACTTC,CASSSTGEEYF
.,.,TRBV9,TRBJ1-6,TGTGCCAGCAGCGTACAGTCCGACCCCAATTCACCCCTCCACTTT,CASSVQSDPNSPLHF